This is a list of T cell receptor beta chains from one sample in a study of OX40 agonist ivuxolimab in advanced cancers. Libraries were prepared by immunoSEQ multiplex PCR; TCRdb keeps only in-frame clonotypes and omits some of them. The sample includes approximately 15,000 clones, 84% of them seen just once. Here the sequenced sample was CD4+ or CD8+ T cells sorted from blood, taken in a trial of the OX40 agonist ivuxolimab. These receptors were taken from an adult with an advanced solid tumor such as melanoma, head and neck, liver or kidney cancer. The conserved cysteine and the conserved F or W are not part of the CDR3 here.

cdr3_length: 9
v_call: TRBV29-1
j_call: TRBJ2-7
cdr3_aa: SVVGTYEQY

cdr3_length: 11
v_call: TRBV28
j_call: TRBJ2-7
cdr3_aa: ASTWSSSYEQY

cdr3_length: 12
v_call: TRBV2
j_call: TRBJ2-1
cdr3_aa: ASSEATGRNEQF

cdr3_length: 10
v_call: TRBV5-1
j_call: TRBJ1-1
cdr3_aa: ASSLVQSEAF

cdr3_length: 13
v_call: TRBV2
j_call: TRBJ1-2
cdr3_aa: ASRDTGEFSYGYT

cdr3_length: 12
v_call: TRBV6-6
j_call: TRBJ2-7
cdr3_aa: ASSFGQGGYEQY

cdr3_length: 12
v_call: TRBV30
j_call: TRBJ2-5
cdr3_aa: AWSIGTGRETQY

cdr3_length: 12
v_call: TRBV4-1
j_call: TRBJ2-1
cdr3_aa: ASSPGGLHNEQF

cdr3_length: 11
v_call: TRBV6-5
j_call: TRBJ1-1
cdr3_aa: ASSYGSGVEAF

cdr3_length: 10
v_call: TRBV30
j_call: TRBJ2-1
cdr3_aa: AWSTTYNEQF

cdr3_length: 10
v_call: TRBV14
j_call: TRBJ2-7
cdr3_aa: ASSQDSYEQY

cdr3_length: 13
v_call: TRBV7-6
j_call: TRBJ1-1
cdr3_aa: ASSSGQGLNTEAF

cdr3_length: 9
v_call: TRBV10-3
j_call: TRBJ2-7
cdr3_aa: ATLGFNEQY

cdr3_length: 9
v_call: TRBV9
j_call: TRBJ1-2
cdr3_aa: ASSGLDDYT

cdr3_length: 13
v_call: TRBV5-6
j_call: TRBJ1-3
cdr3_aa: ASTSWDFSGNTIY

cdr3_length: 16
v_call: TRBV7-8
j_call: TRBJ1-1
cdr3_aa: ASSLAWGQGWVGTEAF

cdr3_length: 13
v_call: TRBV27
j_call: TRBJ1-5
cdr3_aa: ASSLLSAQQGPQH

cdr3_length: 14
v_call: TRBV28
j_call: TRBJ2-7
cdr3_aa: ASIAGQSSIYYEQY

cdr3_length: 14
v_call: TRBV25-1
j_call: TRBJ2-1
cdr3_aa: ASSEDLAGVYNEQF

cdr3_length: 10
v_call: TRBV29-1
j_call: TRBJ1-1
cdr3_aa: SVEVRETEAF

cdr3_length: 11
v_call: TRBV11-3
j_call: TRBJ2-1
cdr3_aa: ASSLGDTNEQF

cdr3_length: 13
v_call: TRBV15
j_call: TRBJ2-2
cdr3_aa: ATSRVRGSTGELF

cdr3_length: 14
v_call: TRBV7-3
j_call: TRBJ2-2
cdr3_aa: ASSPRQGRNTGELF

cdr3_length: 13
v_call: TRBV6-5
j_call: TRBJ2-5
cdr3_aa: ASSYIGGLQETQY

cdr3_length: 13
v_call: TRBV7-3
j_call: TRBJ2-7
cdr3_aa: ASSLDNSGGYEQY

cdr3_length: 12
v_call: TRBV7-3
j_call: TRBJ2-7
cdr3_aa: ASSRLGGQGEQY

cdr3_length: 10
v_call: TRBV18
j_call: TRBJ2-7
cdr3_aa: ASSAASYEQY